This T cell receptor beta chain was captured in a study of blood T cells in healthy people across ages (dated by TCRdb to between 2014 and 2017). About the full investigation: In model experiments, roughly one uniquely barcoded TCR beta cDNA molecule per two T cells was captured by template switching. The study measured age-related changes in TCR beta repertoire diversity using deep sequencing normalized with unique cDNA molecular identifiers. The donors were divided into four age groups: young (average approximately 16 years), middle-aged (around 41), aged (approximately 62) and long-lived (more than 75). For two donors (one aged 18 to 29 and one aged 80 or older), the study analyzed two additional independent replicas of 1 million unique cDNA reads from the same blood draw. To avoid experimental bias, donors of different ages were distributed randomly across sequencing lanes. What the research found in general, with its limitations: There was a strong correlation between observed TCR beta diversity and the percentage of naive T cells measured by flow cytometry. Estimates of total diversity based on one million sequenced T cells were regarded as lower bounds and as underestimates. Bulk unsorted PBMC profiling prevented conclusive comparison of naive and antigen-experienced compartments. Because the CMV infection status of the donors was unknown, age-related changes in expanded clonotypes may potentially have been confounded. Compared with the aged group, more naive CD4+ T cells, fewer expanded clones and increased TCR diversity were shown by the long-lived group, suggesting age selection. Observed TCR beta diversity per million T cells fell roughly linearly with age, and a significant reduction was already apparent by age around 36.

A remark on this clonotype: Its antigen is unknown. No base-level quality is on record; no much larger clone is a single base apart.

The donors were under 40 Caucasian individuals from Russia, aged 6 to 90 years, who were systemically healthy. Approximately 9.3 milliliters of peripheral blood were collected from each donor into EDTA-treated Vacutainer tubes. Ficoll-Paque density-gradient centrifugation was used to isolate PBMCs, with at least 6.5 million per sample. Trizol reagent was used to extract total RNA from PBMCs, with at least 5.5 micrograms per sample. For every donor, flow cytometry on a PBMC aliquot measured the percentage of naive CD45RAhigh/CD27high T cells. The receptor library was made with 5' RACE. Sequencing used an Illumina HiSeq 2500. A second PCR of roughly 7 to 12 cycles was run with a J-beta primer mix and a sample-barcoded 5' primer. A template-switch 5' adaptor carrying 12 random nucleotides introduced a unique molecular identifier onto each TCR beta cDNA molecule. Each sample yielded at least 2.5 million CDR3-containing paired-end reads. The Mint cDNA synthesis kit, primed by a TRBC-specific oligonucleotide, was used to synthesize first-strand cDNA from all RNA. After uracil-DNA glycosylase treatment, a first 18-cycle PCR used universal primers M1SS and BC2_uni_R on all cDNA. The authors processed their data as follows. Each sample was normalized by randomly selecting 1 million high-quality reads, each carrying a distinct molecular identifier. Instead of being binned into consensus sequences, reads that shared molecular identifiers were thrown out. MiTCR, with a Q25 quality threshold and the strictest error-elimination algorithm, was used for CDR3 identification, clonotype clustering and error correction. A nonparametric unseen species model using Euler transformation provided a lower-bound estimate of total TCR beta diversity. The public reads were quality trimmed at Q25 with fastp and then assembled into clones with MiXCR by TCRdb, keeping productive beta chains. Merged by CDR3 protein, the rows form single entries marked with the most common genes and DNA. The V and J calls and clone size come from TCRdb's table, not from the authors' own analysis. This sample gives 1.4 million or so distinct CDR3 sequences in total; approximately 42% of them show up just once. The ten largest account for about 3.8% of the sample.

This receptor was taken from a woman under 30 in good health. The sample consisted of blood.

CDR3 protein: CASSFDKYGYTF. The bases read TGTGCCAGCAGCTTCGACAAGTATGGCTACACCTTC. Recombination linked TRBV7-9 to TRBJ1-2, with the D gene not clear enough to name. There are 12 amino acids in the CDR3, from cysteine to phenylalanine inclusive. Only the CDR3 DNA stays, 36 bases, in frame from base 1. Looking up the germline V gene (reference sequence) yields CDR1 SEHNR and CDR2 FQNEAQ. V sheds 3 bases and J sheds 5 bases, leaving 7 bases between their ends.